This TCR beta chain emerged from a study of blood T cells in healthy people across ages. Points from the study as a whole: Long-lived and aged donors differed, with more naive CD4+ cells and higher diversity in the long-lived. TCR beta diversity tracked closely with naive T cell percentage. Significant beta diversity loss was already apparent by age approximately 40, declining roughly linearly.

Per-sample PBMC isolation yielded at least 6.5 million cells. A sample-barcoded 5' primer and a J-beta primer mix were used in a second PCR of about 7 to 12 cycles. Each CDR3 protein gets one entry after TCRdb re-called the 5' RACE reads with MiXCR. The repertoire holds around 900,000 distinct CDR3 sequences, with more than 25% as singletons. The CDR3 is 17 amino acids. After removal of 0 bases from V and 2 bases from J, the junction contained 7 bases not matched to a gene. CDR1 SGHRS and CDR2 YFSETQ come from the germline V gene. This clonotype was seen many times. Antigen: not known. The sequenced material came from blood. The chain combines TRBV5-1 with TRBJ1-5, with 8 bases identical to TRBD1. The receptor comes from a woman older than 75 in good health. CDR3 in DNA: TGCGCCAGCAGCTTGGGGGCAGGGGGCGAGGGCAATCAGCCCCAGCATTTT. Translating gives CASSLGAGGEGNQPQHF.